The 20 T cell receptor beta chains reported below all come from one sample, sequenced in a study of cytomegalovirus exposure and HLA in healthy donors. Primers: 60 Vbeta forward and 13 Jbeta reverse. Produced via immunoSEQ multiplex PCR; TCRdb's table is partial and in-frame only. The table records about 120,000 clones, around 73% of them present only once. The material sequenced was PBMCs. These receptor sequences come from a man younger than 40 in good health and CMV-seropositive.

This clone was found a few times. This sequence joins TRBV7-8 and TRBJ1-6, with D possibly matching TRBD1 (6 bases). Per the germline V gene, CDR1 is SGHVS and CDR2 is FQNEAQ. This CDR3 region has 12 residues. The V end was cut by 5 bases, the J end by 14 bases, with 13 bases between. The CDR3 sequence: CASSQTTGTLHF. CDR3 sequence (DNA): TGTGCCAGCAGCCAGACGACAGGCACCCTCCACTTT.

This chain connects TRBV9 to TRBJ2-7; 7 bases are a match to TRBD1. The CDR3 runs to 15 residues. V was pared by 0 bases and J by 4 bases, with 7 bases of the junction left unmatched. CDR1 and CDR2 from the germline V gene are SGDLS and YYNGEE. The CDR3, as DNA: TGTGCCAGCAGCGTAGATAGGAACAGGGGATACGAGCAGTACTTC. This translates into CASSVDRNRGYEQYF.

The genes are TRBV7-2 and TRBJ1-5, with 11 bases fitting TRBD1. The germline V gene has CDR1 SGHTA and CDR2 FQGNSA. This CDR3 region has 17 residues. V was pared by 4 bases and J by 6 bases, with 11 bases of the junction left unmatched. CDR3 bases: TGTGCCAGCAGCTCGGACAGGGGGCGAAAACGTTTTCAGCCCCAGCATTTT. This encodes CASSSDRGRKRFQPQHF.

The rearrangement uses TRBV7-9 and TRBJ1-2; D is ambiguous. Germline CDR1 and CDR2: SEHNR and FQNEAQ (reference sequence). V dropped 5 bases and J dropped 8 bases, with 15 bases sitting between them. This CDR3 is 13 amino acids long. The DNA of the CDR3 is TGTGCCAGCAGCGACTCAAACCGGTGGGGCTACACCTTC. Translation: CASSDSNRWGYTF.

The CDR3 DNA follows: TGTGCCAGCAGTCCGGACACGAACACTGAAGCTTTCTTT. Its protein product is CASSPDTNTEAFF. V is TRBV28 and J is TRBJ1-1; tentative D call: TRBD1 (5 bases). The CDR3 covers 13 residues. From germline, CDR1 is MDHEN and CDR2 SYDVKM. With 5 bases removed from V and 1 base from J, the gap between germline ends came to 8 bases.

The chain is built from TRBV7-9 and TRBJ2-7; D may be TRBD2 (5 bases). Germline lookup yields CDR1 SEHNR and CDR2 FQNEAQ (reference sequence). The CDR3 contains 11 residues. The CDR3 loop reads CSTLRGSEQYF. The CDR3 nucleotides read TGTTCCACTTTACGGGGTAGCGAGCAGTACTTC.

This chain links TRBV10-1 with TRBJ2-7; TRBD2 matches at 7 bases. CDR1 is WNHNN and CDR2 is SYGVQD in the germline V gene (reference sequence). The CDR3 extends over 15 amino acids. V shed 0 bases and J 5 bases; nucleotides not matched to a gene: 7. The CDR3 sequence: CASSESKGGSDEQYF. The CDR3 DNA follows: TGCGCCAGCAGTGAGTCGAAGGGCGGGAGCGACGAGCAGTACTTC.

This sequence joins TRBV30 and TRBJ2-7; 15 bases align to TRBD2. Germline V gene data show CDR1 as GTSNPN and CDR2 as SVGIG (reference sequence). Trimming at V came to 5 bases and at J to 4 bases, leaving 3 bases not matched to a gene. The CDR3 length is 14 residues. The CDR3 region is CAWGLAGGPYEQYF. The CDR3, as DNA: TGTGCCTGGGGACTAGCGGGAGGGCCGTACGAGCAGTACTTC.

The CDR3: CASSYRQSYEQYF. The CDR3 bases are TGTGCCAGCAGTTATCGCCAGTCCTACGAGCAGTACTTC. This rearrangement joins TRBV6-5 to TRBJ2-7; D unclear. CDR1 and CDR2 from the germline V gene are MNHEY and SVGAGI. The CDR3 length is 13 residues. Trimming took 3 bases from V and 1 from J, leaving 7 bases between them.

This chain connects TRBV5-1 to TRBJ1-5, with D possibly matching TRBD1 (6 bases). The germline V and J ends were trimmed by 1 base and 4 bases, with 12 bases remaining between them. Germline CDR1 and CDR2: SGHRS and YFSETQ. The CDR3 totals 15 residues. CDR3 coding DNA: TGCGCCAGCAGCTTGACGCAGGGGCCGAATCAGCCCCAGCATTTT. Its protein is CASSLTQGPNQPQHF.

The chain carries TRBV5-1 and TRBJ2-1; D perhaps matches TRBD1 (6 bases). Germline CDR1 reads SGHRS; CDR2 reads YFSETQ. Trimming took 7 bases from V and 6 from J, leaving 20 bases between them. The CDR3 extends over 15 amino acids. CDR3 nucleotide sequence: TGCGCCAGCCAAACGGGCAGGGGCGGGTTCAATGAGCAGTTCTTC. Protein product: CASQTGRGGFNEQFF. The entire variable domain, with the rest obtained from reference TRBV5-1 and TRBJ2-1, is as follows: KAGVTQTPRYLIKTRGQQVTLSCSPISGHRSVSWYQQTPGQGLQFLFEYFSETQRNKGNFPGRFSGRQFSNSRSEMNVSTLELGDSALYLCASQTGRGGFNEQFFGPGTRLTVL.

This clone appeared a few times. This chain links TRBV30 with TRBJ2-3, with a tentative D call TRBD2 (6 bases). Trimming stripped 2 bases from V and 5 bases from J, with 17 bases between. Germline assignment: CDR1 GTSNPN and CDR2 SVGIG (reference sequence). The CDR3 runs to 15 residues. The CDR3 sequence: CAWSLGSGPKDTQYF. CDR3 nucleotides: TGTGCCTGGAGTCTTGGTAGCGGCCCCAAAGATACGCAGTATTTT.

The table lists this clone with a few counts. The chain links TRBV5-8 to TRBJ1-5; possibly TRBD1 for D (5 bases). Trimming stripped 4 bases from V and 0 bases from J, with 11 bases between. The CDR3 is made up of 15 amino acids. From germline, CDR1 is SGHTS and CDR2 YDEGEE. The CDR3 DNA reads as TGTGCCAGCAGCGGGGCAGCACATAGCAATCAGCCCCAGCATTTT. This codes for CASSGAAHSNQPQHF.

The chain has TRBV30 and TRBJ2-2, with 7 bases matching TRBD1. J gave up 4 bases and V 1 base, and 12 bases lay outside the gene matches. The CDR3 consists of 17 residues. CDR1 GTSNPN and CDR2 SVGIG come from the germline V gene (reference sequence). The CDR3, as DNA: TGTGCCTGGAGTGCCAGTACAGGGGTATTGACCACCGGGGAGCTGTTTTTT. Its translation is CAWSASTGVLTTGELFF.

This chain links TRBV2 with TRBJ2-7, with D possibly being TRBD1 (5 bases). Germline values: CDR1 SNHLY, CDR2 FYNNEI. This CDR3 spans 14 amino acids. V was shortened by 5 bases and J by 1 base, with 12 bases between the two germline ends. CDR3 in amino acids: CASSRQRSSYEQYF. In nucleotides, the CDR3 is TGTGCCAGCAGTCGACAGAGGTCATCCTACGAGCAGTACTTC.

The chain links TRBV7-9 to TRBJ2-1; D call uncertain. Trimming shortened V by 1 base and J by 9 bases, and 13 bases separated the two germline ends. Germline CDR1 SEHNR, CDR2 FQNEAQ (reference sequence). The CDR3 is made up of 14 amino acids. The CDR3 sequence is CASSLVASAVEQFF. In nucleotides, the CDR3 is TGTGCCAGCAGCTTAGTTGCCAGCGCGGTTGAGCAGTTCTTC.

This clone was seen a handful of times. V usage is TRBV7-9 and J usage is TRBJ2-7; 9 bases map to TRBD2. The CDR3 is made up of 14 amino acids. V was clipped by 5 bases and J by 0 bases; unmatched bases: 2. Germline CDR1 is SEHNR and CDR2 is FQNEAQ (reference sequence). Here the CDR3 reads CASSAGGISYEQYF. The CDR3 DNA reads TGTGCCAGCAGCGCGGGGGGGATCTCCTACGAGCAGTACTTC.

The rearrangement joins TRBV7-9 to TRBJ1-1; 9 nucleotides align to TRBD1. Trimming removed 5 bases from V and 0 bases from J; junction bases left unmatched: 7. Germline CDR1 and CDR2: SEHNR and FQNEAQ (reference sequence). The CDR3 sequence is 16 residues long. CDR3 residues: CASSPGQGQVNTEAFF. CDR3 nucleotides: TGTGCCAGCAGCCCTGGACAGGGGCAAGTGAACACTGAAGCTTTCTTT. Full variable domain (rest looked up from reference TRBV7-9 and TRBJ1-1): DTGVSQNPRHKITKRGQNVTFRCDPISEHNRLYWYRQTLGQGPEFLTYFQNEAQLEKSRLLSDRFSAERPKGSFSTLEIQRTEQGDSAMYLCASSPGQGQVNTEAFFGQGTRLTVV.

This chain joins TRBV6-5 and TRBJ2-7; the D is unclear. The CDR3 has 12 residues. Trimming removed 5 bases at V and 4 bases at J, with 9 bases between. Per the germline V gene, CDR1 is MNHEY and CDR2 is SVGAGI. The CDR3 region is CASSLNRYEQYF. CDR3 DNA sequence: TGTGCCAGCAGTCTCAACAGATACGAGCAGTACTTC.

This sequence joins TRBV4-1 and TRBJ2-4; D is unclear. The CDR3 loop spans 12 amino acids. Per the germline V gene, CDR1 is MGHRA and CDR2 is YSYEKL. The V gene lost 0 bases and the J gene lost 13 bases, with 10 bases spanning the gap. The CDR3 loop reads CASSQDLEIQYF. Here the CDR3 DNA reads TGCGCCAGCAGCCAAGATTTAGAGATCCAGTACTTC.